This TCR beta chain derives from a study of T-cell reconstitution after alpha-beta-depleted transplantation in children. J was trimmed by 1 base and V by 2 bases; bases with no gene match: 9. The CDR3 runs 17 residues. This clonotype has ten or more counts. Its target is unknown. A TCRbeta library incorporating unique molecular identifiers was prepared. TCRdb re-analysed the PCR reads in MiXCR, keeping a single row per CDR3 protein. The sample yields 100,000 to 130,000 distinct CDR3 sequences, approximately 6.9% seen once. Notes on the study in general: When one year had passed after transplant, most T-cell counts and diversity came from newly produced T cells. Reportedly, only several hundred clones from non-depleted graft cells drove alpha-beta T-cell counts at about two months. Some patients' high day-60 TCRbeta diversity was attributed to recipient cells surviving conditioning.

The sequencing here drew on PBMCs, mostly from graft donor cells, taken 360 days after TCRalphabeta/CD19-depleted stem cell transplant. V and J are TRBV12-3 or TRBV12-4 and TRBJ2-3; 7 bases line up with TRBD2. The sequence was collected from a male patient between 2 and 9 years old who had a stem cell transplant for acute lymphoblastic leukemia, so the T cells may come from the graft donor. The CDR3 DNA reads TGTGCCAGCAGTTTAATTTCCGGACTAGACGGCACAGATACGCAGTATTTT. Translating gives CASSLISGLDGTDTQYF.